The source of this TCR beta chain is a study of blood T cell repertoires in COVID-19. The wider study: Acute-phase and convalescent COVID-19 samples originated in the United States, Italy and Spain. In each case, the material was cDNA or gDNA derived from T cells, B-cell-depleted T cells, or PBMCs.

V lost 7 bases, J lost 0 bases, and 16 bases lay in between. Per the germline V gene, CDR1 is MDHEN and CDR2 is SYDVKM. The CDR3 contains 17 residues. The authors' processing: Estimated nucleated cell counts came from reference gene primer amplification. Method: immunoSEQ multiplex PCR; TCRdb's copy keeps in-frame clones and lacks some. V, J and clone size derive from that table, while D and trimming were established from the DNA sequence. The data hold 30,000 to 50,000 clones, with more than 80% observed a single time. The sample consisted of peripheral blood. The rearrangement uses TRBV28 and TRBJ2-6; tentatively, D is TRBD2 (5 bases). This TCR came from a man in his fifties or sixties with acute or convalescent COVID-19. Here the CDR3 DNA reads TGTGCCAGCACCAAAGTCCCAGGAGGCTCTGGGGCCAACGTCCTGACTTTC. Protein: CASTKVPGGSGANVLTF.